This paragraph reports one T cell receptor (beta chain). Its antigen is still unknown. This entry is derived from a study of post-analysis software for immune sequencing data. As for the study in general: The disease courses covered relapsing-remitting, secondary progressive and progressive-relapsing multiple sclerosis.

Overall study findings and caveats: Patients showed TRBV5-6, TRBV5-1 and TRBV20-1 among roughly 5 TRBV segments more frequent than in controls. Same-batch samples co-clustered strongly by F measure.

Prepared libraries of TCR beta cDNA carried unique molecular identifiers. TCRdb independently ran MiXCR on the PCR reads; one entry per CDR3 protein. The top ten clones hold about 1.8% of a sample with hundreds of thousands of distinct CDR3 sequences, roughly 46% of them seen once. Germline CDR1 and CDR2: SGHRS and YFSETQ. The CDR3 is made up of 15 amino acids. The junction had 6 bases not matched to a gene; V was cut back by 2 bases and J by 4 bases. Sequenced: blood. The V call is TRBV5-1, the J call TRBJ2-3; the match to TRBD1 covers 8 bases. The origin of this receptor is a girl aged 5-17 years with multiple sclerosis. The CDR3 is CASSFQGAYADTQYF. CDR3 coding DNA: TGCGCCAGCAGCTTCCAGGGGGCTTATGCAGATACGCAGTATTTT.